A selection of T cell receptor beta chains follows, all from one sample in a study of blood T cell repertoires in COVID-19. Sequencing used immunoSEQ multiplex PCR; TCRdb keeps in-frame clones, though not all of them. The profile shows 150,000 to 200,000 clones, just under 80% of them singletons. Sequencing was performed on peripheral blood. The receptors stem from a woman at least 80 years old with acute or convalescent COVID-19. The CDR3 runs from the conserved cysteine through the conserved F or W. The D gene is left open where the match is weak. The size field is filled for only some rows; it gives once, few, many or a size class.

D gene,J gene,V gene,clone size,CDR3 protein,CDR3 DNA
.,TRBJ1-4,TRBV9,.,CASSVDPVLTGVLFF,TGTGCCAGCAGCGTAGATCCGGTTCTAACGGGGGTACTGTTTTTT
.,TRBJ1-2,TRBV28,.,CASRPGQNNYGYTF,TGTGCCAGCAGGCCAGGGCAGAATAACTATGGCTACACCTTC
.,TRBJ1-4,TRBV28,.,CASRTTGSNEKLFF,TGTGCCAGCAGAACGACAGGTTCCAATGAAAAACTGTTTTTT
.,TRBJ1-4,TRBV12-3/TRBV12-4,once,CASSTGYSEKLFF,TGTGCCAGCTCAACAGGGTATAGTGAAAAACTGTTTTTT
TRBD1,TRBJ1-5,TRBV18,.,CASSYDRGRGQPQHF,TGTGCCAGCTCGTACGACAGGGGGCGAGGTCAGCCCCAGCATTTT
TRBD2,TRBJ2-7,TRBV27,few,CASSLRLAGVYEQYF,TGTGCCAGCAGTTTAAGACTAGCGGGGGTCTACGAGCAGTACTTC
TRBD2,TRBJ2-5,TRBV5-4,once,CASSFRTSGQETQYF,TGTGCTAGCAGCTTCAGGACTAGCGGACAAGAGACCCAGTACTTC
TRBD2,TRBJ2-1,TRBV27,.,CASSASGTSGYTYNEQFF,TGTGCCAGCAGTGCCTCCGGGACTAGCGGTTATACCTACAATGAGCAGTTCTTC
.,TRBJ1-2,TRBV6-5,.,CASSYSSQRGWIGYTF,TGTGCCAGCAGTTACTCGAGCCAAAGGGGGTGGATTGGCTACACCTTC
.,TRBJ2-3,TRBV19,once,CASSLSRGTDTQYF,TGTGCCAGTAGTCTATCACGGGGCACAGATACGCAGTATTTT
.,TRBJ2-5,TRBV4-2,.,CASSQLGTGETQYF,TGTGCCAGCAGCCAATTGGGGACTGGAGAGACCCAGTACTTC
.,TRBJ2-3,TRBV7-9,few,CASSSPRNAGTDTQYF,TGTGCCAGCAGCTCCCCTAGGAACGCTGGCACAGATACGCAGTATTTT
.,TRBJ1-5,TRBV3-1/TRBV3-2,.,CASSHSGGQPQHF,TGTGCCAGCAGCCATTCGGGGGGTCAGCCCCAGCATTTT
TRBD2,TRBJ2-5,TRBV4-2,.,CASSQELAGGGWETQYF,TGTGCCAGCAGCCAAGAACTAGCGGGAGGGGGATGGGAGACCCAGTACTTC
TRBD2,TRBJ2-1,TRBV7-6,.,CASSRDAAGLAGGLHEQFF,TGTGCCAGCAGCCGAGATGCGGCCGGACTAGCGGGGGGGCTCCATGAGCAGTTCTTC
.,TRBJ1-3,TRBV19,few,CASSNLDTRSGNTIYF,TGTGCCAGTAGTAACCTGGACACACGCTCTGGAAACACCATATATTTT
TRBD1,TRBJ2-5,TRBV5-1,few,CASSWTQGPQETQYF,TGCGCCAGCAGCTGGACACAGGGGCCGCAAGAGACCCAGTACTTC
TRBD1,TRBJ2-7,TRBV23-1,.,CASSQSRTGGSYEQYF,TGCGCCAGCAGTCAATCGCGGACAGGGGGATCCTACGAGCAGTACTTC
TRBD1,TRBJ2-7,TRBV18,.,CASSEDRVAYEQYF,TGTGCCAGCTCAGAGGACAGGGTGGCCTACGAGCAGTACTTC
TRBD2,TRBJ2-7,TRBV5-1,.,CASSGLAGPTYEQYF,TGCGCCAGCAGCGGACTAGCGGGGCCCACCTACGAGCAGTACTTC
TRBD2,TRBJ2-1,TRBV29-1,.,CSVEPSGLAGSYNEQFF,TGCAGCGTTGAACCCTCGGGACTAGCGGGGTCCTACAATGAGCAGTTCTTC
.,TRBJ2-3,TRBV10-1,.,CASSGAGMTDTQYF,TGCGCCAGCAGTGGGGCAGGGATGACAGATACGCAGTATTTT
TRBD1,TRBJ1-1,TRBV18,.,CASSGQGRYTEAFF,TGTGCCAGCTCGGGACAGGGCCGCTACACTGAAGCTTTCTTT
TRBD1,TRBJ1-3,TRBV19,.,CASSRQGAYGNTIYF,TGTGCCAGTAGTCGACAGGGGGCCTATGGAAACACCATATATTTT
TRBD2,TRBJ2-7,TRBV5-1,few,CASRLTSAAYEQYF,TGCGCCAGCAGGCTTACTAGCGCCGCCTACGAGCAGTACTTC
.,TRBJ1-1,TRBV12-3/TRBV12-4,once,CASSLSSHAFF,TGTGCCAGCAGCCTCAGTAGCCATGCTTTCTTT
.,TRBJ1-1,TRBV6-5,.,CASRKSRNTEAFF,TGTGCCAGCAGGAAGAGCCGGAACACTGAAGCTTTCTTT
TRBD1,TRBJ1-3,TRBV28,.,CASSLRTGIGGRNTIYF,TGTGCCAGCAGTTTAAGGACAGGGATAGGAGGGAGAAACACCATATATTTT
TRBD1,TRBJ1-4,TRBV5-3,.,CARSLALDRGANEKLFF,TGTGCCAGAAGCTTGGCCTTGGACAGGGGAGCTAATGAAAAACTGTTTTTT
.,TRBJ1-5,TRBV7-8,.,CASSSYRASNQPQHF,TGTGCCAGCAGCAGTTACAGGGCTAGCAATCAGCCCCAGCATTTT
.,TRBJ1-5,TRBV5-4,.,CASSLGQGPQHF,TGTGCCAGCAGCTTGGGTCAGGGGCCCCAGCATTTT
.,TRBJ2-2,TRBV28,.,CASSKRGQGSSGELFF,TGTGCCAGCTCCAAGCGGGGCCAGGGGAGTAGCGGGGAGCTGTTTTTT
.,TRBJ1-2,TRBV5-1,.,CASSAQGGSYGYTF,TGCGCCAGCAGCGCCCAGGGAGGGTCCTATGGCTACACCTTC
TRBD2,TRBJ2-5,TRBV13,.,CASSLRLAGVETQYF,TGTGCCAGCAGCTTACGGCTAGCGGGAGTGGAGACCCAGTACTTC
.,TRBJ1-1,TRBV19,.,CASSATGYGTEAFF,TGTGCCAGTAGTGCTACAGGGTACGGCACTGAAGCTTTCTTT
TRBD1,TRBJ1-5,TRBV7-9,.,CASSLGQGPNQPQHF,TGTGCCAGCAGCTTAGGACAGGGACCTAATCAGCCCCAGCATTTT
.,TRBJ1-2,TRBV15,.,CATSGAHQRGYTF,TGTGCCACCAGCGGAGCACACCAGCGTGGCTACACCTTC
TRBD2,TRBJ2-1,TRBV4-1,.,CASSPRTSGGGEQFF,TGCGCCAGCAGCCCTCGGACTAGCGGGGGGGGTGAGCAGTTCTTC